This TCR beta chain was profiled in a study of STAT5B mutations in CD4+ large granular lymphocyte leukemia. Study context: Healthy donors showed HLA-associated enrichment of the CDR3 'QG' motif. Study-wide points: Roughly 27% of private leukemic clonotypes occurred rarely in other patients' non-leukemic repertoires.

The survey-level immunoSEQ assay was used. Only in-frame clones appear in the TCRdb table, and some are missing; sequencing was by immunoSEQ multiplex PCR. The table includes about 45,000 clones, approximately 86% detected once. For this clone: As yet, its antigen is unknown.

V shed 4 bases and J shed 3 bases, with 13 bases lying between them. The CDR3 sequence is 14 residues long. The germline gives CDR1 GTSNPN, CDR2 SVGIG (reference sequence). The sample consisted of CD4+ T cells from blood buffy coats. The gene calls are TRBV30 and TRBJ1-5; no reliable D call. The sequence came from a human donor in good health. CDR3 protein: CAWTEGRPNQPQHF. The CDR3 coding sequence is TGTGCCTGGACCGAAGGACGGCCCAATCAGCCCCAGCATTTT.